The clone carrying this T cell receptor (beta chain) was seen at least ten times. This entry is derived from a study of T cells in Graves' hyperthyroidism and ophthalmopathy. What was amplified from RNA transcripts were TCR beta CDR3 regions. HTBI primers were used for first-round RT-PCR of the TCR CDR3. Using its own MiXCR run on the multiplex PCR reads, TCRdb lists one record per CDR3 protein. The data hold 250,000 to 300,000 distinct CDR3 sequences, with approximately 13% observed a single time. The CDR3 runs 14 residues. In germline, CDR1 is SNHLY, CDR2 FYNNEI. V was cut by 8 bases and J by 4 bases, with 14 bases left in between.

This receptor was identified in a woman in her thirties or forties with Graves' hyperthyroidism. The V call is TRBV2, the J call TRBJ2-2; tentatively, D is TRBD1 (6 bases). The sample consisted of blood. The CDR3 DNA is TGTGCCAGCCGGAGCACAGGGTTCACCGGGGAGCTGTTTTTT. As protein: CASRSTGFTGELFF. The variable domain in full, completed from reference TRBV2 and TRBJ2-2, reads EPEVTQTPSHQVTQMGQEVILRCVPISNHLYFYWYRQILGQKVEFLVSFYNNEISEKSEIFDDQFSVERPDGSNFTLKIRSTKLEDSAMYFCASRSTGFTGELFFGEGSRLTVL.